This T cell receptor (beta chain) was profiled in a study of read filtering for tumor transcriptome and immune sequencing (dated by TCRdb to the early 2020s). General notes on the study: The cohort had around 18 male and some 15 female patients with a mean age of roughly 66 years, ranging from roughly 45 to 85. By revised international staging, about 8 patients were R-ISS I, fewer than 20 were R-ISS II and more than five were R-ISS III. Whole-transcriptome libraries were prepared with the TruSeq RNA Access Library Prep Kit after DNase treatment. Per sample, about 4.05 to 10.27 million TCR-region mapped reads were obtained with IR-seq, compared with only about 85 to 1273 with RNA-seq. TCR repertoires obtained by targeted immune repertoire sequencing and by bulk whole-transcriptome sequencing performed on the same bone marrow samples were compared. As a main aim, a read-filtering strategy for immune repertoire data was addressed, with the specific question being whether clonotypes supported by a single read should be removed. The investigation overall reported the following: In IR-seq, around four fifths of clonotypes but 3% to 4.5% of total reads were represented by single-read clonotypes, whereas in RNA-seq, around 73% of clonotypes and more than 40% of reads were represented by single-read clonotypes. Compared with RNA-seq, IR-seq captured clonotypes at much greater depth and more reliably, and a smaller IR-seq throughput was enough to identify most of the shared clonotypes. The sorted CD138-negative fraction was a mixed bone marrow immune population, not purified T cells. Removing single-read clonotypes increased the correlation between IR-seq and RNA-seq shared clonotype proportions.

The sample holds a few counts of this clonotype. Its binding antigen is unknown. Base qualities were left out, and no much larger clone turns up one base away. Starting from around 420 ng RNA, TCR libraries were constructed with the Immunoverse kit using molecular barcoded adaptors that cover the alpha/delta and beta/gamma chains. TCR library preparation was performed with the same RNA that was used for transcriptome sequencing. An Illumina HiSeq 4000 with 2 x 150 cycles was used to sequence the TCR libraries. In the original analysis: MiXCR aligned TCR reads to human V, D, J and C references and assembled the aligned reads into CDR3 clonotypes, with quality filtering and error correction included. Clonotype counts and gene usage diversity were analyzed with the tcR package in R. Raw mapping reads were checked after the RNA-seq reads had been mapped by STAR aligner version 2.5.3a onto the human GRCh37 genome. IR-seq fastq files were randomly downsampled with Seqtk 1.3 to test the effect of sequencing depth on detected clonotypes. TCRdb trimmed the raw reads at Q25, called clones with MiXCR and kept productive beta chains. Entries that share a CDR3 protein sequence are merged under the most common genes and DNA. The V and J calls and clone size are TCRdb's, not the authors'. The sample profile shows 75,000 to 95,000 distinct CDR3 sequences; approximately 13% of them were found once. The ten largest clones represent under 15% of the sample.

From the germline V gene, CDR1 is MNHEY and CDR2 is SVGEGT. V is pruned by 5 bases and J by 5 bases, leaving 11 bases of the junction without a gene match. The CDR3 covers 16 residues, taking in both the cysteine and the phenylalanine. The only DNA kept is the CDR3, 48 bases in frame from the first base. Every patient had bone marrow sampled at the time of active disease. Ficoll-Hypaque density gradient centrifugation was used to isolate bone marrow mononuclear cells. Myeloma plasma cells were removed and CD138-negative cells were obtained by negative selection following labeling with CD138 magnetic microbeads on a MACS separator. The purity of the isolated cells was checked by flow cytometry with CD138 antibodies on an Attune NxT. TRIzol reagent was used to extract total RNA, and a NanoDrop spectrophotometer was used to quantify the extracted RNA. Paired RNA-seq and IR-seq were performed on the CD138-negative bone marrow sample of each patient.

Recombination linked TRBV6-2 or TRBV6-3 to TRBJ2-5; 10 of the junction bases match TRBD1. What was sequenced was a population of CD138-negative cells sorted from bone marrow. Per the publication, the cell subset or site label means: bone marrow mononuclear cells depleted of CD138+ plasma/myeloma cells by negative magnetic selection. The TCR originated in a donor over 35 with multiple myeloma. The DNA is as follows: TGTGCCAGCAGTACACCCCGGGACAGGGGACCTGAGACCCAGTACTTC. It translates to CASSTPRDRGPETQYF.